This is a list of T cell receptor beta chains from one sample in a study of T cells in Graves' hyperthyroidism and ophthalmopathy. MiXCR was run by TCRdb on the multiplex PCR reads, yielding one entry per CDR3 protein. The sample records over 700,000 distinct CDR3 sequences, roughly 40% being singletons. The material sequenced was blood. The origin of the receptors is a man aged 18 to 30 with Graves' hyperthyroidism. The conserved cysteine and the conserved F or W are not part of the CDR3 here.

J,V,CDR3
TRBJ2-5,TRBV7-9,ASSFGGAVGQETQY
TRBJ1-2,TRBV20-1,SAPKPRTGGGYT
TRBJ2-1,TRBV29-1,SVGTEQF
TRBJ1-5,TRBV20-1,SASLGLSNQPQH
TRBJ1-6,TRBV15,ATRRTRGSPLH
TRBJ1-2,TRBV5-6,ASRHQGTYGYT
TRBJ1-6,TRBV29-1,SSQTGDNSPLH
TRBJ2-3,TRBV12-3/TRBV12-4,ASSFRQLVDTQY
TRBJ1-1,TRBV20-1,SAGDWTSMNTEAF
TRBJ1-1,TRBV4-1,ASSQDTGGGTEAF
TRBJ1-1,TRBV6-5,ASSYRDRVTAEAF
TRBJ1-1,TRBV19,ASSRAGITEAF
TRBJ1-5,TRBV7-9,ASSLRAGTIYEH